The 3 T cell receptor beta chains presented below share a single source sample, sequenced in a study of T cells in Graves' hyperthyroidism and ophthalmopathy. The CDR3 regions of TCR beta were amplified from RNA transcripts. An initial round of RT-PCR targeting the TCR CDR3 relied on the HTBI primer set. TCRdb reanalysed the multiplex PCR reads using MiXCR and keeps one entry per CDR3 protein. The data show roughly 400,000 distinct CDR3 sequences, more than 13% seen once. The source material was blood. All receptors come from a man aged 45-60 years with Graves' ophthalmopathy.

This clonotype was seen a handful of times. J is TRBJ2-1 and V is TRBV12-3 or TRBV12-4; 10 bases align to TRBD2. The V gene end was trimmed by 2 bases and the J gene end by 6 bases; junction bases not matched to a gene: 4. The CDR3 extends over 15 amino acids. In DNA form, the CDR3 reads TGTGCCAGCAGTTTATTGGCTAGCGGGAGCAATGAGCAGTTCTTC. Its protein is CASSLLASGSNEQFF.

There are many counts of this clonotype. The chain combines TRBV3-1 with TRBJ2-2; D not certain. Germline CDR1 and CDR2: LGHDT and YNNKEL (reference sequence). With 4 bases removed from V and 5 bases from J, the gap between germline ends came to 8 bases. There are 13 residues in the CDR3. The CDR3 bases are TGTGCCAGCAGCCGCCGAGGTACCGGGGAGCTGTTTTTT. It translates to CASSRRGTGELFF.

This clonotype was recorded at least ten times. The CDR3 here is CASSAGLVADTQYF. CDR3 coding DNA: TGTGCCAGCAGCGCTGGACTAGTGGCAGATACGCAGTATTTT. The chain joins TRBV11-2 to TRBJ2-3, with TRBD2 matching 7 bases. CDR1 is SGHAT, CDR2 FQNNGV, per germline. The CDR3 is made up of 14 amino acids. With V trimmed by 5 bases and J by 4 bases, 6 bases remained unmatched. Filled out from reference TRBV11-2 and TRBJ2-3, the complete variable domain reads EAGVAQSPRYKIIEKRQSVAFWCNPISGHATLYWYQQILGQGPKLLIQFQNNGVVDDSQLPKDRFSAERLKGVDSTLKIQPAKLEDSAVYLCASSAGLVADTQYFGPGTRLTVL.